The following is a TCR beta chain sequence with its context. Treatment denoted: oral pan-JAK inhibitor, 5-10 mg twice daily. This entry belongs to a study of CD8+ T cells in alopecia areata. Investigators isolated RNA and reverse transcribed it into cDNA to act as the sequencing template. The protocol was immunoSEQ multiplex PCR, while the TCRdb copy is restricted to in-frame clones and leaves out a portion. The sample holds some 190,000 clones, 45% to 60% seen once. The CDR3 covers 13 residues. The germline V gene encodes CDR1 ENHRY and CDR2 SYGVKD. The V end lost 10 bases, the J end lost 1 base, and 11 bases lay between the germline ends.

The V and J genes are TRBV10-3 and TRBJ2-1, with D unresolved. This sequence was found in a human donor with alopecia areata. This sample comprised CD8+ T cells sorted from blood, obtained around week 54, from a patient treated with tofacitinib. The CDR3 protein is CATWIGSYNEQFF. In DNA, the CDR3 is TGTGCCACTTGGATTGGATCCTACAATGAGCAGTTCTTC.